This is a list of T cell receptor beta chains from one sample in a study of shared clonotypes between healthy human individuals. Sequenced by immunoSEQ multiplex PCR; TCRdb stores in-frame clones only, minus some. The table shows 640,000 or so clones, with about three quarters occurring only once. The source material was memory CD4+ T cells sorted from blood. The receptors come from a woman aged 25 to 39 in good health. Each CDR3 is given with its conserved first and last residue.

J	V	CDR3
TRBJ2-3	TRBV10-3	CAIAFSGYLSSTDTQYF
TRBJ2-5	TRBV18	CASSPRDSKEETQYF
TRBJ2-7	TRBV9	CASSVGGTSRQIEQYF
TRBJ1-5	TRBV19	CASMAGRGDTNQPQHF
TRBJ2-5	TRBV29-1	CSVSGTGGETQYF
TRBJ2-7	TRBV5-5	CASSRPGTGGYEQYF
TRBJ2-7	TRBV7-2	CASSQRRTYEQYF
TRBJ2-1	TRBV7-3	CASSSGQGNEQFF
TRBJ2-2	TRBV6-1	CASSGRVPGELFF
TRBJ1-1	TRBV10-2	CASSNLHGNTEAFF
TRBJ2-2	TRBV4-2	CASSQDLYGRGTGELFF
TRBJ2-7	TRBV6-5	CASSNSGRSSYEQYF
TRBJ2-5	TRBV7-8	CASSLVAGGKQETQYF
TRBJ1-3	TRBV7-9	CASSLEGDGNTIYF
TRBJ2-1	TRBV2	CASRDNVARRHNEQFF
TRBJ2-2	TRBV29-1	CSVSGTSGRARTGELFF
TRBJ1-4	TRBV4-1	CASSQEIGANEKLFF
TRBJ1-5	TRBV4-1	CASSQETDRGQPQHF
TRBJ2-7	TRBV7-8	CASSLAGVHYEQYF
TRBJ1-2	TRBV2	CASSPSSPGGYTF
TRBJ2-5	TRBV29-1	CSVRLAGGKETQYF
TRBJ2-7	TRBV14	CASSLGQGPYEQYF
TRBJ1-2	TRBV30	CAWSVIGTGSNYGYTF
TRBJ1-2	TRBV27	CASSFGVGDLISGYTF
TRBJ2-3	TRBV5-1	CASSIDNDRTQYF
TRBJ2-7	TRBV19	CASSTINPGTPFRYEQYF
TRBJ1-2	TRBV6-5	CASSYLGGSNYGYTF
TRBJ2-2	TRBV25-1	CASSESKGSAGELFF
TRBJ2-3	TRBV27	CASRDTSGAFTDTQYF
TRBJ2-7	TRBV19	CASSVPGQNEQYF
TRBJ1-1	TRBV7-8	CASLRGRNTEAFF
TRBJ2-6	TRBV6-1	CASSEPGSGANVLTF
TRBJ2-7	TRBV28	CASYKAGGEQYF
TRBJ2-1	TRBV5-1	CATNFDASGGGFF
TRBJ1-3	TRBV18	CASSPPSVAGNTIYF
TRBJ1-4	TRBV28	CASSLGSSGDEKLFF
TRBJ2-7	TRBV7-8	CASSSSRLAGGEQYF
TRBJ1-2	TRBV5-1	CASSSQENYGYTF
TRBJ2-4	TRBV4-1	CASSQSQTGRNIQYF
TRBJ2-1	TRBV5-4	CASSRGYNEQFF
TRBJ2-5	TRBV7-8	CASSLLRGEAETQYF
TRBJ2-3	TRBV5-1	CASSGQGGSTDTQYF
TRBJ2-2	TRBV6-5	CASSYGQANTGELFF